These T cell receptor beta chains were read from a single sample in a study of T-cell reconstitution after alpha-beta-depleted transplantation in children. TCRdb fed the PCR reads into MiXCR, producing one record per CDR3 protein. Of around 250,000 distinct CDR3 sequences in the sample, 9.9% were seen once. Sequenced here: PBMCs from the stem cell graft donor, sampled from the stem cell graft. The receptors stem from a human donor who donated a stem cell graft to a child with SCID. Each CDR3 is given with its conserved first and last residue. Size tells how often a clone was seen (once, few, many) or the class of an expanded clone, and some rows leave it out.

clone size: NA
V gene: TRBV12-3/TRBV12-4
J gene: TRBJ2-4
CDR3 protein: CASSLWGGPSNIQYF

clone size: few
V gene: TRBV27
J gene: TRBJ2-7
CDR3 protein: CASGDRSYEQYF

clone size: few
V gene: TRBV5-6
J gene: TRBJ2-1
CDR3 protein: CASSANPGDNEQFF

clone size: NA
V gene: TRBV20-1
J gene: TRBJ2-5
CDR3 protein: CSASRAGGPWETQYF

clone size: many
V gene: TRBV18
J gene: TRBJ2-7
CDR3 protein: CASSPDHEQYF

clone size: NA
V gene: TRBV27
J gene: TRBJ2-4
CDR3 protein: CASSPRGAKNIQYF

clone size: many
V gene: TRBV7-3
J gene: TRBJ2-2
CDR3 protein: CASSLDANTGELFF

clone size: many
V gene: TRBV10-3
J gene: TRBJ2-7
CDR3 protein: CAISLPTRSGYEQYF

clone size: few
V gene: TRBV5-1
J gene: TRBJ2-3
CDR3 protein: CASSPSGSYTDTQYF

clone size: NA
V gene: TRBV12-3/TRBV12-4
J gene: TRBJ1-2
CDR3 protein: CASREGTGNYGYTF

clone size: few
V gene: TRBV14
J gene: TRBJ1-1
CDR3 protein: CASSHLGSNTEAFF

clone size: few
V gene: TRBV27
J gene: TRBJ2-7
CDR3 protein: CASSPRDRVTYEQYF

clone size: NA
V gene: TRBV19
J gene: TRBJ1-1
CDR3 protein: CASSSTGPRGTEAFF

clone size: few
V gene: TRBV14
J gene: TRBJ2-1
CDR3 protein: CASSQLAPGGNEQFF

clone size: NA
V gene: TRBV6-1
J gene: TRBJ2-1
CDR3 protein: CASKQPRDSYNEQFF

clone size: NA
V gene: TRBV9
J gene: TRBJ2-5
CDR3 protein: CASSVGKTQYF

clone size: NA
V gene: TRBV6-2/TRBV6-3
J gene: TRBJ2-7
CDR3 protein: CASKRAGTYEQYF

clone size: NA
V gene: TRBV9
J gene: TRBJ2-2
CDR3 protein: CASSVVSWGALNTGELFF

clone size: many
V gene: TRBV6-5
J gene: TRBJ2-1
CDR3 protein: CASSYSRGGGNEQFF

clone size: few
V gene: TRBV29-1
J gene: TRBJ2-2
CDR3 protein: CSVTPGQGNGELFF

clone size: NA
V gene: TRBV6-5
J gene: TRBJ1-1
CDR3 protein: CASSYSSPSNTEAFF

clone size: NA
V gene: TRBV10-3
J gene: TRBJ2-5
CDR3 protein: CAIQREGETQYF

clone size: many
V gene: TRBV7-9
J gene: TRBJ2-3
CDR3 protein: CASSLTYTDTQYF

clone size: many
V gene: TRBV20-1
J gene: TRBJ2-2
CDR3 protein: CSARFSGGRTGELFF

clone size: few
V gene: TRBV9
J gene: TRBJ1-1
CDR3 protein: CASSSEGQGFTEAFF

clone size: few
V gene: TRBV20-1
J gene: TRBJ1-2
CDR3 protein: CSASTGGNKGYTF

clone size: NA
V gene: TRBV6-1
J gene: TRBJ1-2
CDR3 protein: CASRKASGGLDGYTF

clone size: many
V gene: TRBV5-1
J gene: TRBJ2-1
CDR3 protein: CASRGHGVLF

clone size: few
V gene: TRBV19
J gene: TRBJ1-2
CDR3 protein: CASSNDLSEGYTF

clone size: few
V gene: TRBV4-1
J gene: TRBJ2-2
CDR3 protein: CASSHRGQVTNTGELFF

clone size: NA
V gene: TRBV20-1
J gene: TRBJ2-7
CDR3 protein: CSARGAAATYEQYF

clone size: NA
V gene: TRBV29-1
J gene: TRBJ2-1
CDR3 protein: CSEARGGEQFF

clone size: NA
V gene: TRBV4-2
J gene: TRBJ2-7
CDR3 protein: CASSHPAPGQESYEQYF

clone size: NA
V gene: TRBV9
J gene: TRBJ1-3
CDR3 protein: CASSAKDREIAGNTIYF

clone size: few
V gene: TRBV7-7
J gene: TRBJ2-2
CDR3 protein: CASSLRVTSNTGELFF

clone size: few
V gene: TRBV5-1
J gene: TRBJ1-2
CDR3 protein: CASSLEQAHLGGYTF

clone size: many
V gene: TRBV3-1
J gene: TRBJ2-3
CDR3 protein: CASSQDGTDTQYF

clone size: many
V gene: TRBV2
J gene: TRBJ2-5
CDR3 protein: CASTNRETQYF

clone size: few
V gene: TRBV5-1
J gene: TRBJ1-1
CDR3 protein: CASSLTGNEAFF

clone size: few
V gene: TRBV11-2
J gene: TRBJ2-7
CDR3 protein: CASSLVNHSPSYEQYF

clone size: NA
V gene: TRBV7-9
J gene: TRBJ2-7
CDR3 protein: CASSAGTDITYEQYF

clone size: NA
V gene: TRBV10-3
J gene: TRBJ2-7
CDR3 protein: CAISRDRAPYEQYF

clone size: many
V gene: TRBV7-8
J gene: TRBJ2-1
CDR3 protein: CASSFGQVVDNEQFF

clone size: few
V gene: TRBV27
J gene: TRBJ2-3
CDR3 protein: CAVSRGPIDTQYF

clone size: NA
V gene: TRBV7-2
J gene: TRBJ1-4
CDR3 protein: CASSLANNEKLFF

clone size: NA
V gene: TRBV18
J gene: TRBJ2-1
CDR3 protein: CASSPPLRDNLWDEQFF

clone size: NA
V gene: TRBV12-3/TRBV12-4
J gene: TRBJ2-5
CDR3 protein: CASSPSGEETQYF

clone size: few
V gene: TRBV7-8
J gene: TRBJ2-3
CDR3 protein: CASSLGSSTGWTDTQYF

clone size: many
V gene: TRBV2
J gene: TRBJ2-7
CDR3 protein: CASGVSYEQYF

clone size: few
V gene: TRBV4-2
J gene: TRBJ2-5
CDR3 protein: CASSRTIGETQYF

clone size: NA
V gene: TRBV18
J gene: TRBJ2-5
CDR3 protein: CASSVDTRQETQYF

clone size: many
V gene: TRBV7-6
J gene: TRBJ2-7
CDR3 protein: CASSLAMTAEQYF

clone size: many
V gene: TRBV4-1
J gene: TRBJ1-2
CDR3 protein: CASSQDTNKANYGYTF

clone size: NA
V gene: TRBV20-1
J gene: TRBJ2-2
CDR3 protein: CSARPGTDNTGELFF

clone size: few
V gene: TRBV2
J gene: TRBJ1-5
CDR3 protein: CASSEALGKAQPQHF

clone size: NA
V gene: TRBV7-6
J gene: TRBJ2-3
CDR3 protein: CASSLDVGDTQYF

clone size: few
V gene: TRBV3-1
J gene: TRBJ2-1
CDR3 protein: CASSLTSGGDEQFF